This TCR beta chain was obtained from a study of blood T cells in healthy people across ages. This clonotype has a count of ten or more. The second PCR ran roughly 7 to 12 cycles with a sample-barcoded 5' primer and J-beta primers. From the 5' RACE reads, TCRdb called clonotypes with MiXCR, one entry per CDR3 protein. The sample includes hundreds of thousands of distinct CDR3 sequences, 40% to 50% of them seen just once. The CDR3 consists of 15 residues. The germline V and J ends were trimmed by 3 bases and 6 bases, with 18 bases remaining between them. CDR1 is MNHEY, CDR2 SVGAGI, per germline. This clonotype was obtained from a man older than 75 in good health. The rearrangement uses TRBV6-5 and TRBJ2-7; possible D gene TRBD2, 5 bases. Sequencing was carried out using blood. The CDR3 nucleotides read TGTGCCAGCAGTTATGCCCCGCGGGCTATAAGCGAGCAGTACTTC. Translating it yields CASSYAPRAISEQYF.